A single sample gave rise to the 17 T cell receptor beta chains below, sequenced in a study of blood T cell repertoires in COVID-19. TCRdb's copy holds only in-frame clones and misses some; the assay was immunoSEQ multiplex PCR. The table records around 290,000 clones, 88% of them present only once. The sample was PBMCs or T cells enriched from blood (not recorded which). The receptors come from a woman in her fifties or sixties in a cohort exposed to, infected with or recovered from COVID-19 (not recorded which).

The chain has TRBV7-9 and TRBJ2-2, with 9 bases matching TRBD2. The CDR3 is 16 residues long. Germline CDR1 and CDR2: SEHNR and FQNEAQ (reference sequence). After removal of 5 bases from V and 3 bases from J, the junction contained 7 bases not matched to a gene. The CDR3 DNA reads as TGTGCCAGCAGCGCCGGGACTAGCTCTGACACCGGGGAGCTGTTTTTT. Its translation is CASSAGTSSDTGELFF.

This clone was seen only once. This chain connects TRBV12-3 or TRBV12-4 to TRBJ2-3; D uncertain. CDR3 length: 13 residues. V dropped 1 base and J dropped 3 bases, with 5 bases sitting between them. The CDR3 region is CASSLERTDTQYF. CDR3 DNA: TGTGCCAGCAGTTTAGAGAGGACAGATACGCAGTATTTT.

The V gene is TRBV19, the J gene TRBJ2-2; tentative D call: TRBD1 (6 bases). Trimming cost V 6 bases and J 1 base, with 9 bases left between them. The germline CDR1 and CDR2 sequences are LNHDA and SQIVND (reference sequence). The CDR3 length is 14 residues. Here the CDR3 reads CASRPGQNTGELFF. The CDR3 nucleotides read TGTGCCAGTAGACCGGGACAGAACACCGGGGAGCTGTTTTTT.

This clone was seen just once. The chain couples TRBV20-1 to TRBJ1-5; D is unclear. V shed 2 bases and J shed 7 bases, with 6 bases lying between them. CDR1 is DFQATT and CDR2 is SNEGSKA in the germline V gene (reference sequence). This CDR3 spans 11 amino acids. The CDR3 reads CSARRGQPQHF. In nucleotides, the CDR3 is TGCAGTGCTAGACGGGGACAGCCCCAGCATTTT.

V usage is TRBV5-1 and J usage is TRBJ2-2; 7 positions match TRBD1. V was clipped by 3 bases and J by 1 base; unmatched bases: 6. Germline assignment: CDR1 SGHRS and CDR2 YFSETQ. The CDR3 runs 16 residues. Here the CDR3 reads CASSSDRLGNTGELFF. For the CDR3, the DNA is TGCGCCAGCAGCTCGGACAGGTTAGGGAACACCGGGGAGCTGTTTTTT.

The genes are TRBV18 and TRBJ2-2; D gene uncertain. V lost 1 base, J lost 1 base, and 4 bases lay in between. This CDR3 comprises 14 residues. Germline V gives CDR1 KGHSH, CDR2 LQKENI. CDR3 bases: TGTGCCAGCTCACCACAACAGAACACCGGGGAGCTGTTTTTT. This codes for CASSPQQNTGELFF.

The genes are TRBV28 and TRBJ1-6, with 7 positions matching TRBD1. The CDR3 sequence is 15 residues long. The V gene's germline CDR1 is MDHEN and CDR2 SYDVKM. The J segment lost 7 bases and the V segment lost 6 bases, leaving 9 bases of the junction unmatched. In DNA, the CDR3 is TGTGCCAGCAGGAAACAGGGGAACTCAAATTCACCCCTCCACTTT. Translated: CASRKQGNSNSPLHF. The variable domain in full, with the rest retrieved from reference TRBV28 and TRBJ1-6, is DVKVTQSSRYLVKRTGEKVFLECVQDMDHENMFWYRQDPGLGLRLIYFSYDVKMKEKGDIPEGYSVSREKKERFSLILESASTNQTSMYLCASRKQGNSNSPLHFGNGTRLTVT.

The chain has TRBV11-2 and TRBJ2-7; 8 bases line up with TRBD2. CDR1 SGHAT and CDR2 FQNNGV come from the germline V gene. Trimming at V came to 4 bases and at J to 7 bases, leaving 12 bases not matched to a gene. The CDR3 consists of 15 residues. The CDR3 here is CASSSRGAGVYEQYF. CDR3 bases: TGTGCCAGCAGCTCCAGGGGAGCGGGAGTGTATGAGCAGTACTTC.

The chain is built from TRBV19 and TRBJ2-2; D is possibly TRBD2 (6 bases). The CDR3 loop spans 18 amino acids. Germline V gene lookup returns CDR1 LNHDA and CDR2 SQIVND (reference sequence). With 7 bases removed from V and 0 bases from J, the gap between germline ends came to 21 bases. The CDR3, as DNA: TGTGCCAGTATAATGGCGGGACGGGGAGTTCCGAACACCGGGGAGCTGTTTTTT. It is translated as CASIMAGRGVPNTGELFF.

This rearrangement joins TRBV19 to TRBJ2-7; D uncertain. Germline V gives CDR1 LNHDA, CDR2 SQIVND (reference sequence). This CDR3 has 12 residues. The germline V and J ends were trimmed by 5 bases and 4 bases, with 9 bases remaining between them. For the CDR3, the DNA is TGTGCCAGTAGTCCATCGGGTTACGAGCAGTACTTC. The encoded protein is CASSPSGYEQYF.

The V call is TRBV6-4, the J call TRBJ2-1, with D possibly being TRBD1 (5 bases). V was pared by 4 bases and J by 7 bases, with 11 bases between. The germline gives CDR1 MRHNA, CDR2 SNTAGT. The CDR3 has 13 residues. In DNA form, the CDR3 reads TGTGCCAGCAGTGTTCAGGGTACAAATGAGCAGTTCTTC. Protein: CASSVQGTNEQFF.

This clone was detected only a few times. CDR3 sequence (DNA): TGTGCCTGGAAAGCGCGAGGGGGCGGGAATGAGCAGTTCTTC. It codes for CAWKARGGGNEQFF. The J gene is TRBJ2-1, the V gene TRBV30, with 7 nucleotides matching TRBD1. V was pared by 4 bases and J by 7 bases, with 10 bases of the junction left unmatched. This CDR3 has 14 amino acids. Germline V lookup: CDR1 GTSNPN, CDR2 SVGIG (reference sequence).

This chain connects TRBV6-5 to TRBJ1-6, with no clear D. The V end was cut by 6 bases, the J end by 5 bases, with 8 bases between. Germline CDR1 MNHEY, CDR2 SVGAGI. This CDR3 spans 13 amino acids. CDR3 sequence (DNA): TGTGCCAGCAGCGGGGTTAATAATTCACCCCTCCACTTT. Amino acids: CASSGVNNSPLHF.

This chain uses TRBV7-2 with TRBJ2-5; TRBD1 matches 9 bases. The CDR3 is made up of 15 amino acids. Trimming at V came to 1 base and at J to 4 bases, leaving 4 bases not matched to a gene. The V gene's germline CDR1 is SGHTA and CDR2 FQGNSA. CDR3 sequence reads: CASSLGTGGLETQYF. The CDR3 nucleotides read TGTGCCAGCAGCTTAGGCACAGGGGGCTTAGAGACCCAGTACTTC.

This rearrangement joins TRBV30 to TRBJ1-6, with unresolved D. Trimming cost V 5 bases and J 5 bases, with 13 bases left between them. Looked up from germline, CDR1 is GTSNPN and CDR2 is SVGIG (reference sequence). CDR3 length: 14 amino acids. The chain's CDR3 is CAWRKDTHNSPLHF. DNA of the CDR3: TGTGCCTGGCGCAAAGACACGCATAATTCACCCCTCCACTTT.

The chain couples TRBV28 to TRBJ1-5; possible D gene TRBD1, 5 bases. The CDR3 covers 15 residues. Germline CDR1 reads MDHEN; CDR2 reads SYDVKM. Between the trimmed V and J ends, which lost 7 bases and 2 bases, there was a span of 15 bases. CDR3 in DNA: TGTGCCAGCAACTCGTTAGGGGAGGGCAATCAGCCCCAGCATTTT. It codes for CASNSLGEGNQPQHF.

This clone was seen only a few times. This chain's CDR3 is CASSQSQGVQETQYF. In DNA form, the CDR3 reads TGTGCCAGCTCACAGTCACAGGGCGTCCAAGAGACCCAGTACTTC. V gene TRBV18 combines with J gene TRBJ2-5, with D possibly TRBD1 on 6 matching bases. The CDR3 covers 15 residues. Trimming stripped 4 bases from V and 1 base from J, with 13 bases between. CDR1 KGHSH and CDR2 LQKENI come from the germline V gene.